These 23 T cell receptor beta chains were all obtained from the same sample, sequenced in a study of T cell responses to AZD1222 COVID-19 vaccine. Only in-frame clones appear in the TCRdb table, and some are missing; sequencing was by immunoSEQ multiplex PCR. Of some 73,000 clones detected, 89% appear once; the ten largest clones hold approximately 8.6%. The input for sequencing was peripheral blood, taken 28 days after the second AZD1222 dose. These receptors all come from an adult who received the AZD1222 COVID-19 vaccine.

This clone occurred a few times. The V gene is TRBV10-3, the J gene TRBJ1-3; D not resolved. V gave up 6 bases and J gave up 0 bases, with 6 bases separating them. In germline, CDR1 is ENHRY, CDR2 SYGVKD. The CDR3 runs 13 residues. CDR3 residues: CAISAPSGNTIYF. CDR3 DNA: TGTGCCATCAGCGCTCCCTCTGGAAACACCATATATTTT.

The V gene is TRBV6-5, the J gene TRBJ1-2; no clear D gene. Germline values: CDR1 MNHEY, CDR2 SVGAGI. Between the trimmed V and J ends, which lost 6 bases and 7 bases, there was a span of 18 bases. This CDR3 is built from 14 residues. The CDR3 DNA reads as TGTGCCAGCAGGACGAGGACCGAATCGCGTGGCTACACCTTC. Its translation is CASRTRTESRGYTF.

The CDR3 region has the DNA TGTGCCACCAGTAGCGGTCGGGCAAAAAACATTCAGTACTTC. This sequence encodes CATSSGRAKNIQYF. This chain uses TRBV24-1 with TRBJ2-4, with TRBD2 as a possible D gene (5 bases). This CDR3 spans 14 amino acids. V dropped 6 bases and J dropped 4 bases, with 12 bases sitting between them. Germline CDR1 and CDR2: KGHDR and SFDVKD.

The rearrangement uses TRBV7-2 and TRBJ2-5; D might be TRBD1 (5 bases). The CDR3 is 14 residues long. Between the trimmed V and J ends, which lost 4 bases and 4 bases, there was a span of 13 bases. CDR1 SGHTA and CDR2 FQGNSA come from the germline V gene. In DNA, the CDR3 is TGTGCCAGCAGCTCCCTCGCAGGGTCAGAGACCCAGTACTTC. Protein: CASSSLAGSETQYF.

The chain links TRBV7-8 to TRBJ2-7; no clear D gene. Trimming took 4 bases from V and 6 from J, leaving 10 bases between them. Germline V lookup: CDR1 SGHVS, CDR2 FQNEAQ. The CDR3 contains 12 residues. As DNA, the CDR3 is TGTGCCAGCAGCTCTACGGTTCTCGAGCAGTACTTC. Translating gives CASSSTVLEQYF.

The table lists this clone with a few counts. The chain uses TRBV5-1 and TRBJ1-5; D is ambiguous. The germline V gene has CDR1 SGHRS and CDR2 YFSETQ. CDR3 size: 18 residues. Trimming took 1 base from V and 0 from J, leaving 17 bases between them. CDR3 DNA sequence: TGCGCCAGCAGCTTGTGGGCCCCTGATGGAGATAGCAATCAGCCCCAGCATTTT. Its protein product is CASSLWAPDGDSNQPQHF.

This sequence joins TRBV7-8 and TRBJ2-1, with 14 bases matching TRBD2. Per the germline V gene, CDR1 is SGHVS and CDR2 is FQNEAQ. CDR3 size: 17 residues. Trimming removed 5 bases from V and 9 bases from J; junction bases left unmatched: 12. CDR3 DNA sequence: TGTGCCAGCAGCCCTCAGGGACTAGCGGGAGTTATAGGTGAGCAGTTCTTC. It specifies CASSPQGLAGVIGEQFF. Together with reference TRBV7-8 and TRBJ2-1, the CDR3 gives the full variable domain: GAGVSQSPRYKVAKRGQDVALRCDPISGHVSLFWYQQALGQGPEFLTYFQNEAQLDKSGLPSDRFFAERPEGSVSTLKIQRTQQEDSAVYLCASSPQGLAGVIGEQFFGPGTRLTVL.

The sample holds a few counts of this clone. The chain is built from TRBV29-1 and TRBJ2-2, with D hard to call. The CDR3 spans 14 residues. The germline V and J ends were trimmed by 4 bases and 5 bases, with 14 bases remaining between them. Germline CDR1 and CDR2: SQVTM and ANQGSEA. CDR3 sequence (DNA): TGCAGCGTTGCGCCCCGGGTGGGGACCGGGGAGCTGTTTTTT. This encodes CSVAPRVGTGELFF.

This clone was observed a single time. The chain has TRBV29-1 and TRBJ1-3; D call uncertain. This CDR3 is built from 14 residues. CDR1 and CDR2 from the germline V gene are SQVTM and ANQGSEA. V was shortened by 4 bases and J by 0 bases, with 10 bases between the two germline ends. CDR3 loop: CSVGGGSSGNTIYF. CDR3 sequence (DNA): TGCAGCGTTGGAGGAGGGAGCTCTGGAAACACCATATATTTT. Filled out from reference TRBV29-1 and TRBJ1-3, the complete variable domain reads SAVISQKPSRDICQRGTSLTIQCQVDSQVTMMFWYRQQPGQSLTLIATANQGSEATYESGFVIDKFPISRPNLTFSTLTVSNMSPEDSSIYLCSVGGGSSGNTIYFGEGSWLTVV.

The chain couples TRBV27 to TRBJ2-1; no clear D. Trimming took off 2 bases at V and 0 bases at J, with 11 bases between the two ends. The CDR3 consists of 16 residues. CDR1 and CDR2 (germline): MNHEY, SMNVEV (reference sequence). The CDR3, as DNA: TGTGCCAGCAGTTTAACCGCCAGGAGCTCCTACAATGAGCAGTTCTTC. Protein: CASSLTARSSYNEQFF.

This clone was seen a single time. The chain links TRBV7-2 to TRBJ1-4, with D possibly being TRBD1 (6 bases). Trimming stripped 0 bases from V and 5 bases from J, with 13 bases between. The CDR3 has 16 amino acids. Germline values: CDR1 SGHTA, CDR2 FQGNSA. In DNA, the CDR3 is TGTGCCAGCAGCTTAGCCCCACAGGGCGGGAATGAAAAACTGTTTTTT. It specifies CASSLAPQGGNEKLFF.

The J gene is TRBJ1-1, the V gene TRBV23-1; D possibly corresponds to TRBD1 (6 bases). TRBV23-1 is an open reading frame, and its role is uncertain. V was pared by 1 base and J by 9 bases, with 18 bases between. The CDR3 loop spans 15 amino acids. The CDR3 is CASSQLNHWGQQAFF. The DNA for the CDR3 is TGCGCCAGCAGTCAATTGAATCATTGGGGGCAGCAAGCTTTCTTT.

The rearrangement links TRBV29-1 to TRBJ2-1; D unresolved. This CDR3 has 11 amino acids. Germline CDR1 is SQVTM and CDR2 is ANQGSEA. V was clipped by 6 bases and J by 3 bases, with 6 bases between them. CDR3 sequence reads: CSVADYNEQFF. The DNA of the CDR3 is TGCAGCGTAGCAGACTACAATGAGCAGTTCTTC.

This chain connects TRBV10-2 to TRBJ2-1; D may match TRBD1 or TRBD2 (5 bases each). This CDR3 spans 16 amino acids. CDR1 is WSHSY and CDR2 is SAAADI in the germline V gene. Trimming left V 6 bases short and J 1 base short, with 16 bases between. The CDR3 coding sequence is TGCGCCAGCAGAGGGGCTGGGGGTTGGTCCTACAATGAGCAGTTCTTC. It encodes CASRGAGGWSYNEQFF.

J is TRBJ1-4 and V is TRBV12-3 or TRBV12-4, with D tentatively TRBD1 (6 bases). The V and J ends lost 6 bases and 4 bases respectively, with 9 bases between them. The CDR3 has 13 amino acids. The CDR3 DNA follows: TGTGCCAGCAGCCGACAGGTTAATGAAAAACTGTTTTTT. It specifies CASSRQVNEKLFF.

The CDR3 is CASRVDSNTEAFF. The CDR3 DNA follows: TGTGCCAGCCGGGTAGACTCGAACACTGAAGCTTTCTTT. J is TRBJ1-1 and V is TRBV19; unclear D gene. The germline V gene has CDR1 LNHDA and CDR2 SQIVND (reference sequence). V was trimmed by 9 bases and J by 1 base, leaving 12 bases between them. CDR3 length: 13 residues.

V gene TRBV5-1 combines with J gene TRBJ2-2, with 7 bases matching TRBD1. This CDR3 region has 12 residues. The germline V gene has CDR1 SGHRS and CDR2 YFSETQ. J gave up 4 bases and V 8 bases, and 2 bases lay outside the gene matches. Here the CDR3 DNA reads TGCGCCAGTAGGGACAGCACCGGGGAGCTGTTTTTT. Protein: CASRDSTGELFF.

The chain couples TRBV30 to TRBJ1-2, with TRBD1 matching 9 bases. The junction had 7 bases not matched to a gene; V was cut back by 4 bases and J by 4 bases. The CDR3 sequence is 14 residues long. Germline V gives CDR1 GTSNPN, CDR2 SVGIG (reference sequence). CDR3 protein: CAWIGTGIFYGYTF. The CDR3 bases are TGTGCCTGGATCGGGACAGGGATTTTCTATGGCTACACCTTC.

V gene TRBV24-1 combines with J gene TRBJ2-1; D unresolved. The CDR3 is 13 amino acids. Germline CDR1 reads KGHDR; CDR2 reads SFDVKD. The V end lost 9 bases, the J end lost 0 bases, and 8 bases lay between the germline ends. The CDR3 sequence: CATSHDSYNEQFF. CDR3 bases: TGTGCCACCTCGCATGACTCCTACAATGAGCAGTTCTTC.

The CDR3 region has the DNA TGTGCCAGCAGCTTAACCCTAGGGAAGGAGACCCAGTACTTC. This codes for CASSLTLGKETQYF. The J gene is TRBJ2-5, the V gene TRBV7-2; D gene unclear. Trimming left V 2 bases short and J 5 bases short, with 12 bases between. CDR3 size: 14 residues. The germline gives CDR1 SGHTA, CDR2 FQGNSA.

J is TRBJ2-6 and V is TRBV28; D ambiguous. Germline values: CDR1 MDHEN, CDR2 SYDVKM. V lost 2 bases, J lost 4 bases, and 12 bases lay in between. The CDR3 length is 16 residues. The CDR3 DNA reads as TGTGCCAGCAGTTTACCGTGGGCGCAAGGGGCCAACGTCCTGACTTTC. As protein: CASSLPWAQGANVLTF.

This clone was detected a few times. The V and J genes are TRBV5-4 and TRBJ2-3; D not resolved. The V gene's germline CDR1 is SGHNT and CDR2 YYREEE (reference sequence). V shed 1 base and J shed 2 bases, with 5 bases lying between them. The CDR3 is 13 amino acids. The CDR3 loop reads CASSLPVTDTQYF. The CDR3 DNA follows: TGTGCCAGCAGCTTGCCGGTCACAGATACGCAGTATTTT.

The CDR3 here is CSTRQGRDEQFF. The CDR3 nucleotides are TGCAGCACCCGACAGGGGAGGGATGAGCAGTTCTTC. The V call is TRBV29-1, the J call TRBJ2-1; TRBD1 might be the D (8 bases). The V gene lost 8 bases and the J gene lost 8 bases, with 16 bases spanning the gap. Germline CDR1 reads SQVTM; CDR2 reads ANQGSEA. The CDR3 runs 12 residues.